This T cell receptor beta chain was recovered during a study of OX40 agonist ivuxolimab in advanced cancers. General notes on the study: Ivuxolimab was a fully human IgG2 agonistic monoclonal antibody targeting the costimulatory receptor OX40 (CD134). Partial responses occurred in three dose-escalation patients: two with cutaneous melanoma and one with hepatocellular carcinoma. The paper describes the monotherapy dose-escalation part (N of about 57 patients) of the phase I trial of ivuxolimab. The dose-escalation cohort was roughly 87% male with a mean age of about 58 years, ranging from roughly 20 to 85. Patients were allowed to have had prior anti-PD-1, anti-PD-L1 or anti-CTLA-4 therapy, and around 41% of the dose-escalation patients had previously received checkpoint inhibitors. Peripheral TCRbeta sequencing aimed to test whether ivuxolimab altered TCR sequence diversity and caused clonal T-cell expansion. Intravenous ivuxolimab was administered to patients every 2 weeks at six dose levels: 0.01, 0.1, 0.3, 1.5, 3 and 10 mg/kg. Among the approximately 50 dose-escalation patients, about 20 had hepatocellular carcinoma, roughly 15 melanoma, 9 renal cell carcinoma and 9 head and neck cancer.

From the cysteine through the phenylalanine, the CDR3 covers 16 amino acids. Only the CDR3 region is kept as DNA, spanning 48 bases read in frame from base 1. The V and J ends are trimmed by 1 base and 5 bases, leaving 17 bases between them. As encoded in the germline V gene (reference sequence), CDR1 is SEHNR while CDR2 is FQNEAQ. Genomic DNA was isolated from the sorted cells so that the TCRbeta CDR3 region could be sequenced. TCRbeta CDR3 regions were sequenced using the immunoSEQ Assay. What TCRdb holds here is the immuneACCESS table cut down to in-frame rearrangements. Part of the clones is not present; checked against another copy, under half of the missing clones reflect an unresolved V gene, and the others are unexplained. The sample profile shows about 77,000 clones; over 75% of them were found once. Roughly 0.66% of the sample is in the top ten clones. Points on this clone: Its antigen is currently not known. No base quality values were provided; no much bigger clone lies one nucleotide off.

The trial excluded patients who had a history of autoimmune disease or who were on systemic immunosuppression. Peripheral blood for TCR sequencing was collected from all dose cohorts at baseline, on cycle 4 day 1, and on cycle 7 day 1. Samples were obtained from an open-label, multicenter, first-in-human phase I dose-escalation trial of ivuxolimab. The trial enrolled adults with locally advanced or metastatic head and neck squamous cell, hepatocellular, melanoma or renal cell carcinoma. Before TCR sequencing, CD4+ T cells and CD8+ T cells were sorted from peripheral blood as separate populations. Results and caveats for the whole study, not just this receptor: The antigen specificity of the clonally expanded peripheral T cells was not determined. In the 0.1-3.0 mg/kg groups, partial responders were among the patients with the lowest normalized peripheral clonal expansion, particularly in CD8+ T cells. Low levels of normalized T-cell clonal expansion were also seen in some patients who did not respond. At doses of 0.1 to 3.0 mg/kg, clonal expansion of both CD4+ and CD8+ blood T cells was observed from baseline to week 6. After ivuxolimab, more expanded clones were found on average in CD8+ T cells than in CD4+ T cells.

Sequencing used CD4+ or CD8+ T cells sorted from blood, obtained in a trial of the OX40 agonist ivuxolimab. The origin of this receptor is an adult with an advanced solid tumor such as melanoma, head and neck, liver or kidney cancer. The chain joins TRBV7-9 to TRBJ1-2; TRBD1 is a weak D gene call, 5 bases matching. The DNA sequence is given as TGTGCCAGCAGCTTAGACGGGACTCAGTCCACATATGGCTACACCTTC. Its amino acids are CASSLDGTQSTYGYTF.